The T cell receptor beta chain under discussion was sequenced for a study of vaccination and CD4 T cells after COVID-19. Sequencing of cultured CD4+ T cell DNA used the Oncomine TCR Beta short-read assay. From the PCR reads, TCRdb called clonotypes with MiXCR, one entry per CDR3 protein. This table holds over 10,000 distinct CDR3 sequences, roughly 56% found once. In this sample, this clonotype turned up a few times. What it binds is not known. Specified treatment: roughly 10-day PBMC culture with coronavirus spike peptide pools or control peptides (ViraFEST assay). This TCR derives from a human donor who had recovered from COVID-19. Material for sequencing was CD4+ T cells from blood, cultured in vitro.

The CDR3 DNA reads as TGTGCCAGCAGACAGGGGGCTTGGTCTGGGGCCAACGTCCTGACTTTC. Protein product: CASRQGAWSGANVLTF. The rearrangement uses TRBV7-9 and TRBJ2-6; the match to TRBD1 covers 9 bases. Germline loops: CDR1 SEHNR, CDR2 FQNEAQ (reference sequence). The V gene end was trimmed by 6 bases and the J gene end by 1 base; junction bases not matched to a gene: 4. The CDR3 consists of 16 residues.